The 19 T cell receptor beta chains given below trace back to one sample, sequenced in a study of T-cell reconstitution after alpha-beta-depleted transplantation in children. Library preparation (for TCRbeta) was performed with unique molecular identifiers. TCRdb reprocessed the PCR reads via MiXCR and lists one record per CDR3 protein. The table lists roughly 500,000 distinct CDR3 sequences, over 25% of them singletons. The sample in question was PBMCs from the stem cell graft donor, obtained from the stem cell graft. Receptors originate from a human donor who donated a stem cell graft to a child with aplastic anemia.

The sample holds a few counts of this clonotype. The J gene is TRBJ2-1, the V gene TRBV20-1; no firm D call. The CDR3 length is 12 residues. Germline V gene lookup returns CDR1 DFQATT and CDR2 SNEGSKA (reference sequence). The chain's CDR3 is CRVGSSYNEQFF. In nucleotides, the CDR3 is TGCAGGGTCGGGTCTTCCTACAATGAGCAGTTCTTC.

The rearrangement links TRBV7-9 to TRBJ1-4, with a tentative D call TRBD1 (5 bases). Germline lookup yields CDR1 SEHNR and CDR2 FQNEAQ (reference sequence). V gave up 5 bases and J gave up 4 bases, with 14 bases separating them. The CDR3 is 15 residues long. This CDR3 is CASSPRSGRNEKLFF. CDR3 nucleotides: TGTGCCAGCAGCCCCCGTTCGGGGCGTAATGAAAAACTGTTTTTT.

The chain couples TRBV30 to TRBJ1-2; 11 bases align to TRBD1. The CDR3 runs to 15 residues. Per the germline V gene, CDR1 is GTSNPN and CDR2 is SVGIG (reference sequence). V was pared by 1 base and J by 4 bases, with 5 bases of the junction left unmatched. CDR3: CAWSADRGLVYGYTF. The CDR3 DNA is TGTGCCTGGAGTGCGGACAGGGGGCTAGTCTATGGCTACACCTTC.

The gene calls are TRBV7-8 and TRBJ2-7; no firm D call. Trimming cost V 3 bases and J 0 bases, with 21 bases left between them. The germline gives CDR1 SGHVS, CDR2 FQNEAQ. The CDR3 has 18 residues. DNA of the CDR3: TGTGCCAGCAGCTTTCCGACCAACCCAGGTTATAGCTCCTACGAGCAGTACTTC. Translated, it gives CASSFPTNPGYSSYEQYF.

The gene calls are TRBV20-1 and TRBJ2-5; unclear D gene. The germline gives CDR1 DFQATT, CDR2 SNEGSKA (reference sequence). The CDR3 length is 11 residues. Trimming pared 2 bases from V and 4 bases from J, leaving 5 bases between. CDR3 in amino acids: CSARLRETQYF. In nucleotides, the CDR3 is TGCAGTGCTAGACTCAGAGAGACCCAGTACTTC.

V gene TRBV12-3 or TRBV12-4 combines with J gene TRBJ1-5, with D unclear. CDR3 length equals 13 residues. The germline V and J ends were trimmed by 8 bases and 3 bases, with 11 bases remaining between them. This CDR3 reads CASSVGNNQPQHF. CDR3 DNA sequence: TGTGCCAGCTCAGTGGGGAACAATCAGCCCCAGCATTTT.

The gene calls are TRBV7-8 and TRBJ2-1; no clear D gene. Germline lookup yields CDR1 SGHVS and CDR2 FQNEAQ. The V and J ends lost 5 bases and 7 bases respectively, with 18 bases between them. This CDR3 has 15 residues. The CDR3 loop reads CASSLRTLVRNEQFF. The CDR3 nucleotides are TGTGCCAGCAGCCTCCGGACCCTAGTCCGGAATGAGCAGTTCTTC.

This clonotype has only a few counts. The chain carries TRBV20-1 and TRBJ1-4; D not resolved. The CDR3 is 14 residues long. The germline gives CDR1 DFQATT, CDR2 SNEGSKA (reference sequence). Trimming pared 6 bases from V and 2 bases from J, leaving 13 bases between. The CDR3, as DNA: TGCAGTGCGGCGGGAGTAGCCACTAATGAAAAACTGTTTTTT. Encoded protein: CSAAGVATNEKLFF.

V usage is TRBV6-5 and J usage is TRBJ2-7; TRBD2 aligns across 11 bases. Losses at the gene ends were 4 bases for V and 0 bases for J; bases not matched to a gene: 14. There are 19 residues in the CDR3. The germline V gene has CDR1 MNHEY and CDR2 SVGAGI. CDR3 amino acids: CASSSPGRLAGPVSYEQYV. The DNA of the CDR3 is TGTGCCAGCAGTTCTCCGGGGAGACTAGCGGGGCCTGTCTCCTACGAGCAGTACGTC.

This chain links TRBV13 with TRBJ2-7, with 14 bases matching TRBD2. V shed 5 bases and J 4 bases; nucleotides not matched to a gene: 4. Germline CDR1 PRHDT, CDR2 FYEKMQ (reference sequence). The CDR3 has 15 residues. CDR3 sequence: CASSDRTSGRYEQYF. The CDR3 region has the DNA TGTGCCAGCAGCGACCGGACTAGCGGGAGGTACGAGCAGTACTTC.

This clonotype was picked up a small number of times. The V gene is TRBV5-1, the J gene TRBJ1-5; D is uncertain. The CDR3 length is 13 residues. The germline gives CDR1 SGHRS, CDR2 YFSETQ. V dropped 0 bases and J dropped 4 bases, with 5 bases sitting between them. CDR3: CASSLELNQPQHF. The CDR3 nucleotides are TGCGCCAGCAGCTTGGAGTTGAATCAGCCCCAGCATTTT.

The chain carries TRBV14 and TRBJ1-1; no firm D call. Trimming shortened V by 2 bases and J by 4 bases, and 5 bases separated the two germline ends. Germline-derived CDR1 and CDR2 are SGHDN and FVKESK. This CDR3 has 12 residues. This chain's CDR3 is CASSQSGTEAFF. DNA for the CDR3: TGTGCCAGCAGCCAATCTGGCACTGAAGCTTTCTTT. Based on the CDR3 plus reference TRBV14 and TRBJ1-1, the full variable domain is EAGVTQFPSHSVIEKGQTVTLRCDPISGHDNLYWYRRVMGKEIKFLLHFVKESKQDESGMPNNRFLAERTGGTYSTLKVQPAELEDSGVYFCASSQSGTEAFFGQGTRLTVV.

This clonotype has at least ten counts. This sequence joins TRBV12-3 or TRBV12-4 and TRBJ1-6; 7 bases agree with TRBD1. This CDR3 is 15 amino acids long. V lost 5 bases to trimming and J lost 7 bases; unmatched junction nucleotides: 8. The CDR3, as DNA: TGTGCCAGCAGTACGAGACAGGGAAGGAATTCACCCCTCCACTTT. It codes for CASSTRQGRNSPLHF.

This clonotype was seen only once. This sequence joins TRBV7-9 and TRBJ2-2, with a weak D call TRBD1 (5 bases). Per germline, CDR1 SEHNR and CDR2 FQNEAQ (reference sequence). This CDR3 comprises 13 residues. V lost 7 bases to trimming and J lost 7 bases, with 13 bases between them. For the CDR3, the DNA is TGTGCCAGCACCCCCCAGGGCAACGGGGAGCTGTTTTTT. Encoded protein: CASTPQGNGELFF.

The gene calls are TRBV3-1 and TRBJ1-5; D uncertain. Trimming removed 3 bases at V and 7 bases at J, with 13 bases between. The CDR3 contains 14 residues. CDR1 is LGHDT and CDR2 is YNNKEL in the germline V gene (reference sequence). This CDR3 is CASSQLQSGQPQHF. The CDR3, as DNA: TGTGCCAGCAGCCAGCTACAGAGCGGCCAGCCCCAGCATTTT.

This clonotype has more than one count but fewer than ten. The chain uses TRBV21-1 and TRBJ2-1. TRBV21-1 is listed as a pseudogene. The CDR3 sequence is 19 residues long. The CDR3 nucleotides read TGTGCCAGCAGCCCAGCGGGAAAAAGACTTTACCTCTCCTACAATGAGCAGTTCTTC. Encoded protein: CASSPAGKRLYLSYNEQFF.

This clonotype came up many times. The CDR3 DNA reads TGCAGCGGCCGAGACAGCCACCAAGAGACCCAGTACTTC. Residues: CSGRDSHQETQYF. The gene calls are TRBV29-1 and TRBJ2-5, with D tentatively TRBD1 (5 bases). Germline values: CDR1 SQVTM, CDR2 ANQGSEA. Trimming removed 7 bases at V and 0 bases at J, with 12 bases between. This CDR3 is 13 amino acids long.

The chain employs TRBV11-2 and TRBJ2-2, with 14 bases identical to TRBD2. V was pared by 5 bases and J by 0 bases, with 5 bases of the junction left unmatched. This CDR3 has 18 amino acids. Germline-derived CDR1 and CDR2 are SGHAT and FQNNGV. In DNA, the CDR3 is TGTGCCAGCAGCATGACTAGCGGGAGGGTCGCGAACACCGGGGAGCTGTTTTTT. This sequence encodes CASSMTSGRVANTGELFF.

This clonotype was counted between two and nine times. The gene calls are TRBV6-4 and TRBJ1-5; perhaps TRBD1 as D (5 bases). CDR1 is MRHNA, CDR2 SNTAGT, per germline. The CDR3 extends over 12 amino acids. The germline V and J ends were trimmed by 4 bases and 6 bases, with 7 bases remaining between them. CDR3 sequence (DNA): TGTGCCAGCAGTGCCAGGGTTCAGCCCCAGCATTTT. Translated: CASSARVQPQHF.